The rows below give T cell receptor beta chains drawn from one sample of a study of patients and donors after allogeneic stem cell transplantation. TCRdb reprocessed the RT-PCR reads via MiXCR and lists one record per CDR3 protein. The sample has about 410,000 distinct CDR3 sequences; 16% are singletons. Sequenced input: blood, either unsorted or a sorted T cell fraction (not recorded which). The receptors here all came from a human donor who was either an allogeneic HSCT recipient or a stem cell or donor lymphocyte infusion donor (not recorded which). It is not recorded whose cells these are; they may come from a transplant donor. Each CDR3 is given with its conserved first and last residue. D genes are given only for firm matches. Not every row has a clone size; where given, it reads once, few, many or a size class.

v_call	j_call	clone_size	d_call	cdr3_aa
TRBV20-1	TRBJ1-1	-	TRBD1	CSATERDRGTVRSTEAFF
TRBV12-3/TRBV12-4	TRBJ2-5	many	TRBD1	CASTRTGAYQETQYF
TRBV20-1	TRBJ1-6	-	-	CSARDWGAGTLMNSPLHF
TRBV19	TRBJ1-2	-	-	CASSIGGQDTF
TRBV6-5	TRBJ1-2	few	-	CASSYTEGGYGYTF
TRBV28	TRBJ2-7	many	TRBD2	CASSLTGLSYEQYF
TRBV20-1	TRBJ1-2	few	-	CSASVGNYGYTF
TRBV15	TRBJ2-4	-	-	CATSRVPPTLAKNIQYF
TRBV9	TRBJ1-1	-	-	CASSADLRNTEAFF
TRBV7-3	TRBJ1-1	-	-	CASSPTGRERTEAFF
TRBV11-2	TRBJ2-3	many	TRBD2	CASSLDPTSGRLADTQYF
TRBV20-1	TRBJ1-3	few	-	CSVLDAFSGNTIYF
TRBV6-2/TRBV6-3	TRBJ1-5	-	-	CASSYSRARTLNQPQHF
TRBV4-3	TRBJ2-2	-	-	CASSPTAGELFF
TRBV7-8	TRBJ2-3	few	-	CASSLVGVRGTDTQYF
TRBV9	TRBJ2-3	-	TRBD1	CASSPERGRGTDTQYF
TRBV12-3/TRBV12-4	TRBJ2-3	-	-	CASSLKRVGDTQYF
TRBV21-1	TRBJ1-1	-	-	CASSKDDRTTDMNTEAFF
TRBV27	TRBJ2-1	-	TRBD2	CASRELLAGVTNEQFF
TRBV7-2	TRBJ2-3	-	-	CASSGPSERTQYF
TRBV9	TRBJ1-2	few	-	CASSVEGLTHYGYTF
TRBV29-1	TRBJ1-1	few	-	CSVDGGGNTEAFF
TRBV19	TRBJ2-2	few	TRBD1	CASRRQGTNTGELFF
TRBV3-1	TRBJ2-1	few	-	CASSPEGSRTIWHEQFF
TRBV10-3	TRBJ1-2	few	TRBD1	CAISEAGTAYGYTF
TRBV3-1	TRBJ2-7	few	TRBD1	CASSPRDRGHEQYF
TRBV12-3/TRBV12-4	TRBJ2-7	many	-	CASSRRDGSYEQYF
TRBV7-9	TRBJ1-3	-	-	CASIMRPDSGNTIYF
TRBV6-5	TRBJ2-3	-	-	CASSFLAFSSTDTQYF
TRBV9	TRBJ2-2	few	TRBD1	CASSVFPGGTGELFF
TRBV29-1	TRBJ2-7	few	-	CSPPRSYEQYF
TRBV20-1	TRBJ2-1	few	TRBD2	CSAGTRRNEQFF
TRBV5-1	TRBJ1-1	few	-	CASSPPRAGTEAFF
TRBV27	TRBJ1-1	few	TRBD1	CASSPLRQGAEAFF